A single sample gave rise to the 10 T cell receptor beta chains below, sequenced in a study of T cells in Graves' hyperthyroidism and ophthalmopathy. RNA transcripts were the template for amplifying TCR beta CDR3 regions. HTBI primers were the set used in a first-round RT-PCR of the TCR CDR3. Each CDR3 protein is one row after TCRdb ran MiXCR on the multiplex PCR reads. This sample has roughly 420,000 distinct CDR3 sequences; about a sixth occur once, and the top ten carry roughly 7.7%. Sequencing input: blood. These receptors were taken from a woman in her late teens or twenties with Graves' hyperthyroidism.

This clonotype was detected a few times. A much larger clone sits a single nucleotide away, making a read error possible. V usage is TRBV27 and J usage is TRBJ1-3; D unresolved. Germline loops: CDR1 MNHEY, CDR2 SMNVEV (reference sequence). CDR3 length: 15 amino acids. In nucleotides, the CDR3 is TGTGCCAACAGTTTTCGGCAGCCCTCTGGAAACACCATATATTTT. Encoded protein: CANSFRQPSGNTIYF.

A note on this clonotype: This clone may be a read error of a much larger clone one base away. The chain has TRBV4-2 and TRBJ2-7, with 9 bases fitting TRBD2. Germline assignment: CDR1 LGHNA and CDR2 YNFKEQ. The V segment lost 0 bases and the J segment 0 bases; nucleotides outside the gene matches: 0. The CDR3 has 15 residues. The CDR3 region is CASSQDSGSSYEQYF. DNA of the CDR3: TGTGCCAGCAGCCAAGATAGCGGGAGCTCCTACGAGCAGTACTTC.

This clonotype was counted at least ten times. The chain employs TRBV6-1 and TRBJ2-1; 10 bases fit TRBD2. V shed 2 bases, J shed 5 bases, and the junction held 3 bases outside the gene matches. Germline V CDR1 and CDR2: MNHNS, SASEGT. CDR3 length: 15 amino acids. For the CDR3, the DNA is TGTGCCAGCAGTGAACTAGCGGGAGACCACAATGAGCAGTTCTTC. This gives the protein CASSELAGDHNEQFF.

The V gene is TRBV12-3 or TRBV12-4, the J gene TRBJ1-6; D gene ambiguous. The CDR3 loop spans 12 amino acids. Trimming pared 8 bases from V and 5 bases from J, leaving 7 bases between. CDR3: CASLLDNSPLHF. Written as DNA, the CDR3 is TGTGCCAGCCTCCTGGATAATTCACCCCTCCACTTT.

The chain links TRBV4-1 to TRBJ2-3; no clear D. Germline CDR1 MGHRA, CDR2 YSYEKL. Trimming stripped 0 bases from V and 0 bases from J, with 7 bases between. The CDR3 spans 15 residues. The CDR3 reads CASSQDRASTDTQYF. The CDR3 nucleotides are TGCGCCAGCAGCCAAGATAGGGCTAGCACAGATACGCAGTATTTT.

On this clonotype: A much larger clonotype is one base distant, so this may be a read error. The V call is TRBV6-2 or TRBV6-3, the J call TRBJ1-4; TRBD1 might be the D (5 bases). The germline V gene encodes CDR1 MNHEY and CDR2 SVGEGT. V lost 0 bases to trimming and J lost 7 bases, with 12 bases between them. The CDR3 contains 15 residues. The CDR3 is CASSYSGGSSEKLFF. CDR3 nucleotides: TGTGCCAGCAGTTACTCCGGGGGTAGTAGTGAAAAACTGTTTTTT.

This clonotype has ten or more counts. This sequence joins TRBV5-1 and TRBJ2-1, with a tentative D call TRBD1 (5 bases). Germline assignment: CDR1 SGHRS and CDR2 YFSETQ. V shed 0 bases and J shed 4 bases, with 14 bases lying between them. The CDR3 contains 16 residues. For the CDR3, the DNA is TGCGCCAGCAGCTTGGATCACTCAACAGGTTACAATGAGCAGTTCTTC. Protein product: CASSLDHSTGYNEQFF.

The chain joins TRBV18 to TRBJ1-2; perhaps TRBD1 as D (5 bases). Germline V gene sequence: CDR1 KGHSH, CDR2 LQKENI. V dropped 5 bases and J dropped 8 bases, with 15 bases sitting between them. The CDR3 extends over 13 amino acids. CDR3 sequence (DNA): TGTGCCAGCTCAACAATCGACAGAGGGGGCTACACCTTC. This translates into CASSTIDRGGYTF.

The sample holds a few counts of this clonotype. The chain has TRBV12-3 or TRBV12-4 and TRBJ1-4, with D perhaps matching TRBD1 (5 bases). V dropped 3 bases and J dropped 8 bases, with 10 bases sitting between them. The CDR3 runs 13 residues. For the CDR3, the DNA is TGTGCCAGCAGTTTTGACAGTGGGGAAAAACTGTTTTTT. This codes for CASSFDSGEKLFF.

This clonotype was counted many times. V is TRBV12-3 or TRBV12-4 and J is TRBJ1-2, with 8 bases matching TRBD1. The CDR3 runs 13 residues. Trimming removed 6 bases from V and 8 bases from J; junction bases left unmatched: 8. CDR3 in amino acids: CASSQTGVEGYTF. CDR3 DNA: TGTGCCAGCAGCCAGACAGGGGTGGAAGGCTACACCTTC.